This TCR beta chain was identified in a study of CD8 T cells in Susac syndrome (dated by TCRdb to between 2019 and 2020). With regard to the full study: The study used repertoire sequencing to test whether antigen drove CD8+ T cell activation and differentiation in Susac syndrome. The study compared CD8+ T cell repertoire clonality among around 11 healthy donors, roughly 14 Susac syndrome patients and about 16 multiple sclerosis patients. The investigation overall reported the following: The study acknowledged that relatively few individuals were included in the TCR sequencing and HLA analysis.

High-throughput TCR beta sequencing profiled peripheral blood CD8+ and CD4+ T cells from healthy donors, Susac syndrome patients and multiple sclerosis patients. Treatment-naive patients with stable or active relapsing-remitting disease fulfilling revised McDonald criteria were used as multiple sclerosis controls. Bulk CD8+ and CD4+ T cells were purified by magnetic negative isolation, while CD8+ TEMRA cells were enriched using FACS. Blood was drawn into EDTA tubes, processed within 24 hours, and PBMCs were isolated by density gradient centrifugation. PBMCs intended for TCR sequencing were cryopreserved in liquid nitrogen and thawed later in a water bath at 37 degrees C. Purity of sorted or isolated CD4+, CD8+ and CD8+ TEMRA cells was at least 90%. RNA was extracted using the RNeasy kit, and roughly 0.5 to 1 microgram was reverse transcribed with random hexamers. The immunoSEQ multiplex PCR assay, covering 54 Vbeta and 13 Jbeta segments, was used to amplify TCR beta CDR3 regions. PCR amplification bias was corrected using a synthetic template baseline for primer optimization and computational correction. The source study handled its data this way. Reads were annotated to V, D and J genes per IMGT and analyzed with immunoSEQ Analyzer, keeping only productive sequences. To calculate clonality, Shannon entropy was normalized by log2 of the number of productive unique sequences and then subtracted from one. For each patient and control, public and private clones were evaluated within the 100 most prevalent clones. Clones were defined as Susac-specific if absent from the healthy and MS cohorts, from 900 to 1,300 published viral clones and from other ImmuneACCESS disease sequences. The public reads were reanalyzed by TCRdb: fastp trimming at Q25, MiXCR alignment, in-frame beta chains only. Records with the same CDR3 protein are collapsed into one entry carrying the most frequent genes and DNA. The V and J calls follow TCRdb's processing rather than the paper's. Within this sample are 400,000 to 550,000 distinct CDR3 sequences, with around 83% of them counted one time only. 0.09% to 0.15% of the sample is taken by the ten largest.

A remark on this clonotype: There is no known antigen for this receptor. No base quality values were provided; no much bigger clone lies one nucleotide off.

The germline V gene supplies CDR1 MGHRA and CDR2 YSYEKL. Taken from cysteine to phenylalanine, the CDR3 has 16 residues. Only the CDR3 DNA stays, 48 bases, in frame from base 1. Unmatched junction bases come to 6, with V trimmed by 3 bases and J by 2 bases. This TCR derives from a human donor with multiple sclerosis. This chain joins TRBV4-1 to TRBJ2-3; the central 9 bases match TRBD2. Sequencing used CD8+ T cells from PBMCs. CDR3 loop: CASSHISGGHTDTQYF. The sequenced DNA is TGCGCCAGCAGCCATATCAGCGGGGGGCACACAGATACGCAGTATTTT.